This T cell receptor (beta chain) was identified during a study of technical replicates of blood from several donors. Trimming cost V 2 bases and J 5 bases; bases outside gene matches: 3. This CDR3 region has 14 residues. CDR1 and CDR2 (germline): MNHEY, SVGAGI. Here immunoSEQ multiplex PCR was the method, and the copy in TCRdb shows in-frame clones only, minus some. Here the sample spans about 79,000 clones, 75% to 95% being singletons. The chain uses TRBV6-5 and TRBJ2-3, with TRBD2 matching over 8 bases. Sequences were obtained from T cells isolated from PBMCs. This receptor was identified in a human donor in good health. Some clones in this sample may be carry-over from other donors' samples. DNA of the CDR3: TGTGCCAGCAGTTACAGCCTAGCGGGAGATACGCAGTATTTT. It is translated as CASSYSLAGDTQYF.